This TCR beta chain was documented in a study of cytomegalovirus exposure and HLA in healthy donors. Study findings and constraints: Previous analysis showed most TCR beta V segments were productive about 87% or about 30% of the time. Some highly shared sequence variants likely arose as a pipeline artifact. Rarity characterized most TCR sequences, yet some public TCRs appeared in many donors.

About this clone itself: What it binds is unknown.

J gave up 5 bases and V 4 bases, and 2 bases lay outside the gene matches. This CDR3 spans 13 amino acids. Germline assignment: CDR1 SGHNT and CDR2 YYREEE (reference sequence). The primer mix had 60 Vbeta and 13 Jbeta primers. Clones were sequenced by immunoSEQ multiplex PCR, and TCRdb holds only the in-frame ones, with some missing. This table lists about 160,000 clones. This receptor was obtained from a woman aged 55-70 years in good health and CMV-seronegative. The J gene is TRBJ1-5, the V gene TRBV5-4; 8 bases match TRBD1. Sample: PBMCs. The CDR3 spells CASSQDRDQPQHF. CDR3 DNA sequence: TGTGCCAGCAGCCAGGACAGGGATCAGCCCCAGCATTTT. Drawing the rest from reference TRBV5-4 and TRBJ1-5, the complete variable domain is ETGVTQSPTHLIKTRGQQVTLRCSSQSGHNTVSWYQQALGQGPQFIFQYYREEENGRGNFPPRFSGLQFPNYSSELNVNALELDDSALYLCASSQDRDQPQHFGDGTRLSIL.